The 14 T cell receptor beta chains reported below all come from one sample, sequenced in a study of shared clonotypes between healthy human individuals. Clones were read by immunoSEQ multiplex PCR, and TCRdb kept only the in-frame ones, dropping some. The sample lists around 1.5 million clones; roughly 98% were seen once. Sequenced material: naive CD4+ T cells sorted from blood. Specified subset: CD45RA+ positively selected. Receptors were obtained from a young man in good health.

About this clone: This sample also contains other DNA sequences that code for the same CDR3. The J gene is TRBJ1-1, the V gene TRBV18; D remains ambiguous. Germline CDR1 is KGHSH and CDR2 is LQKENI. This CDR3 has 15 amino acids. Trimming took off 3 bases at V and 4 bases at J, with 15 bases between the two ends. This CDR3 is CASSPRTGGGTEAFF. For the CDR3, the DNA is TGTGCCAGCTCACCTAGGACGGGAGGAGGCACTGAAGCTTTCTTT.

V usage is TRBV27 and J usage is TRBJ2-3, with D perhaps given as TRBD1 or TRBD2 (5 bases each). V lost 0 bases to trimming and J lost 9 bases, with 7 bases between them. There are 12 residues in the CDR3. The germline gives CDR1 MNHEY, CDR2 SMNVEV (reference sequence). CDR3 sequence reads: CASSLSRETQYF. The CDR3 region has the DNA TGTGCCAGCAGTTTATCCAGGGAGACGCAGTATTTT.

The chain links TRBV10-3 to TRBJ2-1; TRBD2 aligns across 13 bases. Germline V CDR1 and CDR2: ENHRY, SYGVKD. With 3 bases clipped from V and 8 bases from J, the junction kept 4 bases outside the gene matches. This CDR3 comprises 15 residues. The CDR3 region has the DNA TGTGCCATCAGTGATGGGACTAGCGGGACCTATGAGCAGTTCTTC. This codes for CAISDGTSGTYEQFF.

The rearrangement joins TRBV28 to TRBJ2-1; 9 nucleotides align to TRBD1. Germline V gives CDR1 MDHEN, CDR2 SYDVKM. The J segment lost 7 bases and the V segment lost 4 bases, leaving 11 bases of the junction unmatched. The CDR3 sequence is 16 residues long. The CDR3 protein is CASSSPGTGLSNEQFF. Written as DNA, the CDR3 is TGTGCCAGCAGTTCTCCCGGGACAGGGTTATCAAATGAGCAGTTCTTC.

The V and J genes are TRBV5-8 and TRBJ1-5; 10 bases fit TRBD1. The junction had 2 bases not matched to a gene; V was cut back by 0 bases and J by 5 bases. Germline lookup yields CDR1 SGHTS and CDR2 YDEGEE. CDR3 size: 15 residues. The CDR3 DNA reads TGTGCCAGCAGCTTGGGGGACAGGGGTGATCAGCCCCAGCATTTT. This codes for CASSLGDRGDQPQHF.

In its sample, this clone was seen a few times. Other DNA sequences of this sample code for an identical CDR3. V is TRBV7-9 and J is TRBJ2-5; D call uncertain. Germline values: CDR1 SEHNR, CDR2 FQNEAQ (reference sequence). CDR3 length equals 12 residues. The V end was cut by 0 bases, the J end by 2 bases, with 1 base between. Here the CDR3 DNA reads TGTGCCAGCAGCTTAGCTCAAGAGACCCAGTACTTC. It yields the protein CASSLAQETQYF.

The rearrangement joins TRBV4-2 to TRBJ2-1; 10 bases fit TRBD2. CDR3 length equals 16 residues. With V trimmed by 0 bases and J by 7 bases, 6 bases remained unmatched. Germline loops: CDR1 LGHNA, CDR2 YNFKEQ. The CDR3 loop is CASSQDLAGVGNEQFF. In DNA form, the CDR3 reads TGTGCCAGCAGCCAAGATCTAGCGGGAGTAGGGAATGAGCAGTTCTTC.

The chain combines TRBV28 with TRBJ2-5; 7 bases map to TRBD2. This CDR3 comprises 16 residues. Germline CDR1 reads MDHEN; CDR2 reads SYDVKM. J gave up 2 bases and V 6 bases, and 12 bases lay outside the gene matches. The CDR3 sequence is CASSLGGAGLQETQYF. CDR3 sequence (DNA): TGTGCCAGCAGCCTTGGCGGAGCGGGACTTCAAGAGACCCAGTACTTC.

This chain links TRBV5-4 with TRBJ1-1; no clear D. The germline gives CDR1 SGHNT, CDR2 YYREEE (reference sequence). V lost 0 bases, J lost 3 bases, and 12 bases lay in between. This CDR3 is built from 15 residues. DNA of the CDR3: TGTGCCAGCAGCTTGGGCTCGCCGGGTGACACTGAAGCTTTCTTT. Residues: CASSLGSPGDTEAFF. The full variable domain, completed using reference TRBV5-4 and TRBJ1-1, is ETGVTQSPTHLIKTRGQQVTLRCSSQSGHNTVSWYQQALGQGPQFIFQYYREEENGRGNFPPRFSGLQFPNYSSELNVNALELDDSALYLCASSLGSPGDTEAFFGQGTRLTVV.

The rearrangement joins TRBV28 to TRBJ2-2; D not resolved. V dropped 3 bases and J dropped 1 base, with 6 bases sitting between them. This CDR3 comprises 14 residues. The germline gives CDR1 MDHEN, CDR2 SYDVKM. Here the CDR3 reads CASSFLGNTGELFF. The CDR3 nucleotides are TGTGCCAGCAGTTTTTTGGGGAACACCGGGGAGCTGTTTTTT.

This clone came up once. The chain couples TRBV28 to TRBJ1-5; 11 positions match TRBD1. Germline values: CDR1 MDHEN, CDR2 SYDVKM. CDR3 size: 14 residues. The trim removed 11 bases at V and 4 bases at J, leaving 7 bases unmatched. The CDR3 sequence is CASTGQGVNQPQHF. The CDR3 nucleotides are TGTGCCTCAACGGGACAGGGGGTAAATCAGCCCCAGCATTTT.

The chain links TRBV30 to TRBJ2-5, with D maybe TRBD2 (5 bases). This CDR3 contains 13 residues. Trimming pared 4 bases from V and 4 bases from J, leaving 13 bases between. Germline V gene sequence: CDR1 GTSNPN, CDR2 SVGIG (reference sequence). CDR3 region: CAWTGLGGETQYF. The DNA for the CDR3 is TGTGCCTGGACGGGTCTCGGAGGAGAGACCCAGTACTTC.

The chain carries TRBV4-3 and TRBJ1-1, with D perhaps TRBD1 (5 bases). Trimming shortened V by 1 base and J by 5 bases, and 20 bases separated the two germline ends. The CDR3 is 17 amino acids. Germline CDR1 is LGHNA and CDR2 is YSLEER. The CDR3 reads CASSQVGFRGVVTEAFF. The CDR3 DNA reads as TGCGCCAGCAGCCAAGTAGGTTTCCGGGGGGTCGTTACTGAAGCTTTCTTT.

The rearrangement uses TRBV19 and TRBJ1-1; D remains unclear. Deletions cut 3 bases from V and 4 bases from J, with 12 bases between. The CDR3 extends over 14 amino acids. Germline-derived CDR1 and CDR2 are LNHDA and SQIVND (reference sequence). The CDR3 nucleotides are TGTGCCAGTAGTATTCGAGTGGGTAGCACTGAAGCTTTCTTT. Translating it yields CASSIRVGSTEAFF. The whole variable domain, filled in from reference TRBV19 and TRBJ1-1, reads DGGITQSPKYLFRKEGQNVTLSCEQNLNHDAMYWYRQDPGQGLRLIYYSQIVNDFQKGDIAEGYSVSREKKESFPLTVTSAQKNPTAFYLCASSIRVGSTEAFFGQGTRLTVV.